One and the same sample provided the 25 T cell receptor beta chains below, sequenced in a study of blood T cell repertoires in COVID-19. Using immunoSEQ multiplex PCR, the repertoire was profiled, and TCRdb retains in-frame clones only, with some absent. The table includes 150,000 or so clones, around 90% detected once. Sequencing used peripheral blood. The receptors originated from a human donor in a cohort sampled during active COVID-19.

For the CDR3, the DNA is TGCGCCAGCAGTGAGTCGCGGAACCCTGCTAACTATGGCTACACCTTC. It is translated as CASSESRNPANYGYTF. The chain combines TRBV10-1 with TRBJ1-2, with D hard to call. Germline lookup yields CDR1 WNHNN and CDR2 SYGVQD (reference sequence). The CDR3 spans 16 residues. V was pared by 0 bases and J by 0 bases, with 11 bases between.

For this clone: One end of the junction does not line up with germline, which may come from a read error. CDR3 in amino acids: CASSPPGYPYNEQFF. CDR3 DNA sequence: TGTGCTAGCAGCCCCCCAGGGTATCCCTACAATGAGCAGTTCTTC. The rearrangement joins TRBV7-7 to TRBJ2-1; D is possibly TRBD1 (5 bases). The CDR3 runs to 15 residues. The V gene's germline CDR1 is SSHAT and CDR2 FNYEAQ (reference sequence).

There are a few counts of this clone. The CDR3 spells CASSRSTLAGIQETQYF. Here the CDR3 DNA reads TGTGCCAGCAGTCGCTCGACTCTAGCGGGGATCCAAGAGACCCAGTACTTC. The gene calls are TRBV27 and TRBJ2-5, with 9 nucleotides matching TRBD2. Germline V gene data show CDR1 as MNHEY and CDR2 as SMNVEV (reference sequence). This CDR3 contains 17 residues. The V and J ends lost 5 bases and 1 base, in that order; junction bases with no gene match: 11.

The rearrangement uses TRBV24-1 and TRBJ2-7, with D hard to call. V was shortened by 3 bases and J by 7 bases, with 12 bases between the two germline ends. The CDR3 has 13 residues. The germline V gene has CDR1 KGHDR and CDR2 SFDVKD. The CDR3 sequence is CATSDPQNWEQYF. The CDR3 bases are TGTGCCACCAGTGATCCACAGAATTGGGAGCAGTACTTC.

This clone was seen a few times. CDR3 region: CASSDRVHYEQYF. CDR3 nucleotides: TGTGCCAGCTCAGACAGGGTTCACTACGAGCAGTACTTC. This chain joins TRBV6-5 and TRBJ2-7; 7 bases match TRBD1. In germline, CDR1 is MNHEY, CDR2 SVGAGI. Trimming took 8 bases from V and 3 from J; bases not matched to a gene: 7. The CDR3 consists of 13 residues.

Remarks on this clone: This may be a read error: a much more frequent sequence differs by one nucleotide. This sample includes further DNA sequences coding for the same CDR3. J is TRBJ2-7 and V is TRBV4-3, with D maybe TRBD2 (6 bases). Germline-derived CDR1 and CDR2 are LGHNA and YSLEER. CDR3 length: 14 amino acids. Deletions cut 0 bases from V and 4 bases from J, with 10 bases between. CDR3 nucleotides: TGCGCCAGCAGCCAAGATCCAGGGACTTACGAGCAGTACTTC. Encoded protein: CASSQDPGTYEQYF.

The chain recombines TRBV28 with TRBJ2-7; no firm D call. Germline CDR1 and CDR2: MDHEN and SYDVKM. CDR3 size: 14 residues. The V end lost 2 bases, the J end lost 0 bases, and 8 bases lay between the germline ends. The CDR3 is CASSLQAPSYEQYF. CDR3 nucleotides: TGTGCCAGCAGTTTACAGGCGCCCTCCTACGAGCAGTACTTC.

The chain carries TRBV4-1 and TRBJ1-2; D unresolved. Trimming took off 0 bases at V and 2 bases at J, with 13 bases between the two ends. Germline V lookup: CDR1 MGHRA, CDR2 YSYEKL. The CDR3 has 16 amino acids. CDR3 nucleotide sequence: TGCGCCAGCAGCCAAGATATCTCGGGAATCAACTATGGCTACACCTTC. It codes for CASSQDISGINYGYTF.

This chain links TRBV28 with TRBJ1-2, with 7 positions matching TRBD1. This CDR3 spans 13 amino acids. Trimming at V came to 6 bases and at J to 4 bases, leaving 5 bases not matched to a gene. Germline-derived CDR1 and CDR2 are MDHEN and SYDVKM. CDR3: CASSQTGAYGYTF. The CDR3 bases are TGTGCCAGCAGCCAAACAGGGGCCTATGGCTACACCTTC.

The chain is built from TRBV11-3 and TRBJ1-1, with D tentatively TRBD1 (5 bases). The CDR3 is made up of 13 amino acids. Trimming pared 3 bases from V and 4 bases from J, leaving 9 bases between. Germline CDR1 SGHNT, CDR2 YENEEA. The CDR3 nucleotides read TGTGCCAGCAGCTTTGACAGTACCACTGAAGCTTTCTTT. Translating it yields CASSFDSTTEAFF.

This chain joins TRBV7-9 and TRBJ1-1; no clear D. The CDR3 has 12 amino acids. Trimming pared 4 bases from V and 9 bases from J, leaving 12 bases between. Germline V gene lookup returns CDR1 SEHNR and CDR2 FQNEAQ (reference sequence). CDR3 coding DNA: TGTGCCAGCAGCTCCCCATTCCCCCAAGCTTTCTTT. Its protein is CASSSPFPQAFF.

The chain joins TRBV6-5 to TRBJ2-1, with a possible D match to TRBD2 (6 bases). Per germline, CDR1 MNHEY and CDR2 SVGAGI. This CDR3 region has 14 residues. V lost 6 bases to trimming and J lost 2 bases, with 11 bases between them. The CDR3 loop is CASSQRGTYNEQFF. CDR3 DNA: TGTGCCAGCAGCCAACGCGGGACCTACAATGAGCAGTTCTTC.

This chain uses TRBV19 with TRBJ1-1; D may be TRBD1 (5 bases). V was shortened by 10 bases and J by 5 bases, with 20 bases between the two germline ends. Germline V gene lookup returns CDR1 LNHDA and CDR2 SQIVND (reference sequence). CDR3 length equals 14 residues. This CDR3 reads CATRRQRRGTEAFF. DNA of the CDR3: TGTGCCACCCGTCGACAGCGTCGTGGTACTGAAGCTTTCTTT.

The chain has TRBV6-2 or TRBV6-3 and TRBJ1-5; 8 bases match TRBD1. Looked up from germline, CDR1 is MNHEY and CDR2 is SVGEGT. The CDR3 runs 19 residues. V gave up 2 bases and J gave up 7 bases; unmatched junction bases: 19. The CDR3 nucleotides read TGTGCCAGCAGTTACCTCCCCGGGACAGGAAGCCTCTGGGGCCAGCCCCAGCATTTT. Residues: CASSYLPGTGSLWGQPQHF.

The J gene is TRBJ2-7, the V gene TRBV9, with TRBD2 as a possible D gene (5 bases). The CDR3 totals 15 residues. Germline V gene data show CDR1 as SGDLS and CDR2 as YYNGEE. Between the trimmed V and J ends, which lost 1 base and 1 base, there was a span of 12 bases. The CDR3 here is CASSVNSDPSYEQYF. Written as DNA, the CDR3 is TGTGCCAGCAGCGTAAATAGCGACCCGTCCTACGAGCAGTACTTC.

The chain couples TRBV6-5 to TRBJ1-2; 7 bases align to TRBD1. The CDR3 is 13 amino acids. From germline, CDR1 is MNHEY and CDR2 SVGAGI. V shed 8 bases, J shed 4 bases, and the junction held 7 bases outside the gene matches. The CDR3 spells CASRAGGLYGYTF. CDR3 in DNA: TGTGCCAGCCGGGCAGGGGGACTCTATGGCTACACCTTC.

The chain is built from TRBV4-1 and TRBJ1-1; perhaps TRBD1 as D (5 bases). With 4 bases removed from V and 0 bases from J, the gap between germline ends came to 9 bases. The germline V gene has CDR1 MGHRA and CDR2 YSYEKL. CDR3 length equals 14 residues. The CDR3 protein is CASSRGGLNTEAFF. CDR3 DNA: TGCGCCAGCAGCCGGGGGGGTTTGAACACTGAAGCTTTCTTT.

The chain combines TRBV13 with TRBJ1-5; TRBD1 aligns across 10 bases. The V gene's germline CDR1 is PRHDT and CDR2 FYEKMQ (reference sequence). The CDR3 runs 16 residues. Trimming at V came to 2 bases and at J to 2 bases, leaving 3 bases not matched to a gene. CDR3 region: CASSLRQGAGNQPQHF. DNA for the CDR3: TGTGCCAGCAGCTTAAGACAGGGGGCGGGCAATCAGCCCCAGCATTTT.

The chain recombines TRBV5-8 with TRBJ2-5; 7 bases are shared with TRBD1. Germline CDR1 reads SGHTS; CDR2 reads YDEGEE. V was pared by 4 bases and J by 4 bases, with 16 bases of the junction left unmatched. The CDR3 has 17 residues. The CDR3 DNA sequence: TGTGCCAGCAGCCCACGCCCCGGACAGGTCGGACGAGAGACCCAGTACTTC. Its protein product is CASSPRPGQVGRETQYF.

In DNA form, the CDR3 reads TGCGCCAGCAGCCCGGGGACAGTCAACACTGAAGCTTTCTTT. It yields the protein CASSPGTVNTEAFF. The rearrangement links TRBV5-1 to TRBJ1-1; 7 bases are a match to TRBD1. The CDR3 loop spans 14 amino acids. V lost 4 bases and J lost 2; bases outside the gene matches: 5. Germline V gene data show CDR1 as SGHRS and CDR2 as YFSETQ.

The CDR3 bases are TGTGCCAGCAGCCTAACTGGACAGGCTAACTATGGCTACACCTTC. This sequence encodes CASSLTGQANYGYTF. The rearrangement links TRBV9 to TRBJ1-2; 7 bases are shared with TRBD1. V lost 4 bases, J lost 0 bases, and 6 bases stayed unmatched. This CDR3 spans 15 amino acids. Germline V lookup: CDR1 SGDLS, CDR2 YYNGEE.

The count of this clone is one. The CDR3: CASSQRTGEVRAFF. Here the CDR3 DNA reads TGCGCCAGCAGCCAAAGGACAGGGGAGGTAAGGGCTTTCTTT. The chain couples TRBV5-1 to TRBJ1-1; 9 bases are shared with TRBD1. V lost 4 bases, J lost 11 bases, and 12 bases stayed unmatched. Germline V gene lookup returns CDR1 SGHRS and CDR2 YFSETQ. This CDR3 has 14 residues. Full variable domain (outside the CDR3, taken from reference TRBV5-1 and TRBJ1-1): KAGVTQTPRYLIKTRGQQVTLSCSPISGHRSVSWYQQTPGQGLQFLFEYFSETQRNKGNFPGRFSGRQFSNSRSEMNVSTLELGDSALYLCASSQRTGEVRAFFGQGTRLTVV.

V and J are TRBV28 and TRBJ2-7, with a tentative D call TRBD2 (6 bases). V was shortened by 7 bases and J by 3 bases, with 13 bases between the two germline ends. The CDR3 runs 13 residues. CDR1 MDHEN and CDR2 SYDVKM come from the germline V gene. CDR3 DNA: TGTGCCAGCACGTCGCGGGACCACTACGAGCAGTACTTC. Translating gives CASTSRDHYEQYF.

The V gene is TRBV12-3 or TRBV12-4, the J gene TRBJ1-5, with D hard to call. The V and J ends lost 0 bases and 4 bases respectively, with 4 bases between them. The CDR3 sequence is 13 residues long. This chain's CDR3 is CASSLAGNQPQHF. The CDR3 DNA is TGTGCCAGCAGTTTAGCCGGTAATCAGCCCCAGCATTTT.

The chain uses TRBV10-3 and TRBJ1-1; 7 nucleotides align to TRBD1. The germline gives CDR1 ENHRY, CDR2 SYGVKD. CDR3 size: 15 residues. Trimming cost V 8 bases and J 4 bases; bases outside gene matches: 13. CDR3 in amino acids: CAIQVQGTGRTEAFF. The DNA for the CDR3 is TGTGCCATCCAGGTACAGGGGACGGGCCGCACTGAAGCTTTCTTT.